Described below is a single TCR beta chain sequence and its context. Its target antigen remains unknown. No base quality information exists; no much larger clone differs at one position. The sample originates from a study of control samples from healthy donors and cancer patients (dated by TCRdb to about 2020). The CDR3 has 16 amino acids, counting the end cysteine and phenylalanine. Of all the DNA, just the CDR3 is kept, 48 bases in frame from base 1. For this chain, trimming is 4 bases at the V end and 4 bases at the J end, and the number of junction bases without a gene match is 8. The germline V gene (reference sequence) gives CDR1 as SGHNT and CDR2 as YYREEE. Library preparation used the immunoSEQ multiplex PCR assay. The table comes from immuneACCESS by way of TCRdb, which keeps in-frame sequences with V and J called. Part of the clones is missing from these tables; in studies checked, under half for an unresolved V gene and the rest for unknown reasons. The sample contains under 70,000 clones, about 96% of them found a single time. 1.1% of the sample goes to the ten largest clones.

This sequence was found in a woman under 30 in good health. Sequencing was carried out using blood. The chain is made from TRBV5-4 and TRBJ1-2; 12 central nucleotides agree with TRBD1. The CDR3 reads CASSAKGTGGGYGYTF. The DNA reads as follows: TGTGCCAGCAGCGCAAAAGGGACAGGGGGCGGCTATGGCTACACCTTC.